This T cell receptor (beta chain) was recovered during a study of blood T cells in healthy people across ages. Findings and limits, study-wide: Roughly linear declines in TCR beta diversity per million T cells occurred with age.

As for this clonotype: Its specificity is unknown.

Primed by a sample-barcoded 5' primer and a J-beta primer mix, a second PCR proceeded for about 7 to 11 cycles. TCRdb redid the calling of the 5' RACE reads with MiXCR, one entry per CDR3 protein. The repertoire holds about 1.4 million distinct CDR3 sequences, with 55% to 75% as singletons. The specimen sequenced was blood. The sequence was collected from a man aged 18 to 30 in good health.

The CDR3 reads CSARDDSASMAYTQYF. The CDR3 nucleotides read TGCAGTGCTAGAGATGACAGCGCCTCCATGGCTTATACGCAGTATTTT. The gene calls are TRBV20-1 and TRBJ2-3; D is perhaps TRBD1 (5 bases). Trimming pared 0 bases from V and 7 bases from J, leaving 20 bases between. Germline loops: CDR1 DFQATT, CDR2 SNEGSKA (reference sequence). This CDR3 has 16 residues.